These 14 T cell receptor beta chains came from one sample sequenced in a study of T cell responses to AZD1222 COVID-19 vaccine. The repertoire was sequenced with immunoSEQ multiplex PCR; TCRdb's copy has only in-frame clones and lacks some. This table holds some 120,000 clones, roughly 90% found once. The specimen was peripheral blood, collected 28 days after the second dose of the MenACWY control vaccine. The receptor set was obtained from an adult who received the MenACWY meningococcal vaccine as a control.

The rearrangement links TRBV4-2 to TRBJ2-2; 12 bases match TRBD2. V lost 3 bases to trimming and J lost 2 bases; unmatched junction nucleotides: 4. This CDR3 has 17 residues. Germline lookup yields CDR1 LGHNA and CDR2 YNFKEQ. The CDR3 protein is CASSQEGLAGNTGELFF. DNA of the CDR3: TGTGCCAGCAGCCAGGAGGGACTAGCGGGTAACACCGGGGAGCTGTTTTTT.

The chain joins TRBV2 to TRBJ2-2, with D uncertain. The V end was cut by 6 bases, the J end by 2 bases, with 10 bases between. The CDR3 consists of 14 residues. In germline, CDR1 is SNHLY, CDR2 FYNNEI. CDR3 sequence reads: CASSRTKNTGELFF. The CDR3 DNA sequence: TGTGCCAGCAGCCGCACGAAAAACACCGGGGAGCTGTTTTTT.

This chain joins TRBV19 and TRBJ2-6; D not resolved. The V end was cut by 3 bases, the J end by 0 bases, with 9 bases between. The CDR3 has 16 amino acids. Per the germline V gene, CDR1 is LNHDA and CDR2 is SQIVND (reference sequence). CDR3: CASSIFRTSGANVLTF. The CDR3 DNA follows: TGTGCCAGTAGTATTTTTCGAACCTCTGGGGCCAACGTCCTGACTTTC.

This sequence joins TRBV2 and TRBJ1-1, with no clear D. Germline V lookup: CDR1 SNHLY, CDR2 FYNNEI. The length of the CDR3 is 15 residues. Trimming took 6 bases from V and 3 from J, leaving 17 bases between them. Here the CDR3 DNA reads TGTGCCAGCAGGACCCAAGTGCTCGGGGACACTGAAGCTTTCTTT. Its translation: CASRTQVLGDTEAFF. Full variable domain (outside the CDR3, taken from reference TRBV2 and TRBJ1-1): EPEVTQTPSHQVTQMGQEVILRCVPISNHLYFYWYRQILGQKVEFLVSFYNNEISEKSEIFDDQFSVERPDGSNFTLKIRSTKLEDSAMYFCASRTQVLGDTEAFFGQGTRLTVV.

CDR3 residues: CASSPGLAPNEQFF. CDR3 nucleotide sequence: TGTGCCAGTAGTCCGGGACTAGCGCCCAATGAGCAGTTCTTC. This chain joins TRBV19 and TRBJ2-1; TRBD2 aligns across 10 bases. This CDR3 contains 14 residues. The trim removed 5 bases at V and 6 bases at J, leaving 4 bases unmatched. The germline gives CDR1 LNHDA, CDR2 SQIVND (reference sequence).

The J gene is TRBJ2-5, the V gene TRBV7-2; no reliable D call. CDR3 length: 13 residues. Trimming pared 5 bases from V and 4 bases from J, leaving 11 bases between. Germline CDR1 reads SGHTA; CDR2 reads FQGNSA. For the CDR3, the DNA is TGTGCCAGCAGCCGCAATACCCTAGAGACCCAGTACTTC. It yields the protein CASSRNTLETQYF.

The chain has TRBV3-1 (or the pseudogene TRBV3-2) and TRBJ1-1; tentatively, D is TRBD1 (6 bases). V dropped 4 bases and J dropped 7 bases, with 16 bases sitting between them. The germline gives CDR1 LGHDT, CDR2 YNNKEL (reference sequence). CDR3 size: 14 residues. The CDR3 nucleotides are TGTGCCAGCAGCCGGACCTCCGGGACATATGAAGCTTTCTTT. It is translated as CASSRTSGTYEAFF.

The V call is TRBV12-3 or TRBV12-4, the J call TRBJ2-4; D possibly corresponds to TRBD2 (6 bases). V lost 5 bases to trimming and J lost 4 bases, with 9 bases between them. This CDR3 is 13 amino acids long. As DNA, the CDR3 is TGTGCCAGCAGTCCGGGGGATAAAAACATTCAGTACTTC. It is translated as CASSPGDKNIQYF.

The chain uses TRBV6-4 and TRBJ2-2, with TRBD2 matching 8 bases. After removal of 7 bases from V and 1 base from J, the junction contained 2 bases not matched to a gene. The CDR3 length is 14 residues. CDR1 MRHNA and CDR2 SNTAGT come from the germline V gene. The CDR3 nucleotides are TGTGCCAGCAAACTAGCGGTGAACACCGGGGAGCTGTTTTTT. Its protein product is CASKLAVNTGELFF.

CDR3 DNA: TGTGCCAGCAGTTCAATCCGTGCTCAGGGAAAGAACACCGGGGAGCTGTTTTTT. Its protein is CASSSIRAQGKNTGELFF. V gene TRBV28 combines with J gene TRBJ2-2; D might be TRBD1 (5 bases). Germline V gene sequence: CDR1 MDHEN, CDR2 SYDVKM. The CDR3 runs to 18 residues. V was trimmed by 4 bases and J by 1 base, leaving 19 bases between them.

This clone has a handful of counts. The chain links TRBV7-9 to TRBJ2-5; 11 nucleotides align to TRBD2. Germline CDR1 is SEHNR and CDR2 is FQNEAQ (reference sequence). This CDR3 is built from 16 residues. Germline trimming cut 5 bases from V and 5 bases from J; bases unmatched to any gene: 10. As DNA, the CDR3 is TGTGCCAGCAGCCCAAGACCGGGACTAGCGGTGGAGACCCAGTACTTC. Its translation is CASSPRPGLAVETQYF.

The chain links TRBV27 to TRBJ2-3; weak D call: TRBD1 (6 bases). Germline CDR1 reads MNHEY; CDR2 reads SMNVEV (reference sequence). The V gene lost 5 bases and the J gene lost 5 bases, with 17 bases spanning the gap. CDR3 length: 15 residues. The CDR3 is CASSDRTNLGDTQYF. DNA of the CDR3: TGTGCCAGCAGTGACAGGACCAACCTGGGAGATACGCAGTATTTT.

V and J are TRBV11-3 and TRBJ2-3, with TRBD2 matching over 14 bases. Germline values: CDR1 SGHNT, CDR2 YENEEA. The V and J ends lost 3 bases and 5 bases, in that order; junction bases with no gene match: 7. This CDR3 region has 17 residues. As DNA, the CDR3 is TGTGCCAGCAGCTTGGGACTAGCGGGGGTAGCCTTAGATACGCAGTATTTT. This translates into CASSLGLAGVALDTQYF. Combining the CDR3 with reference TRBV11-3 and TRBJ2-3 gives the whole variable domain EAGVVQSPRYKIIEKKQPVAFWCNPISGHNTLYWYLQNLGQGPELLIRYENEEAVDDSQLPKDRFSAERLKGVDSTLKIQPAELGDSAVYLCASSLGLAGVALDTQYFGPGTRLTVL.

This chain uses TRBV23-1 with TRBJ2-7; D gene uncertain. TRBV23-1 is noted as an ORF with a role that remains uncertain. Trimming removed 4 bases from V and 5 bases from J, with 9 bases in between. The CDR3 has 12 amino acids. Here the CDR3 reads CASSRRGDEQYF. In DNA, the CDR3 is TGCGCCAGCAGTCGGAGAGGCGACGAGCAGTACTTC.